This T cell receptor beta chain emerged from a study of radiotherapy plus CTLA-4 blockade in lung cancer. Here immunoSEQ multiplex PCR was the method, and the copy in TCRdb shows in-frame clones only, minus some. Among approximately 80,000 clones listed, around 80% were seen once. Per the germline V gene, CDR1 is SGHRS and CDR2 is YFSETQ. The V and J ends lost 3 bases and 1 base respectively, with 20 bases between them. The CDR3 contains 18 residues. The receptor comes from a human donor with non-small cell lung cancer who had stable disease on radiotherapy plus ipilimumab. The input for sequencing was peripheral blood, taken from a patient treated with radiotherapy plus ipilimumab. The genes are TRBV5-1 and TRBJ2-1; D is perhaps TRBD2 (6 bases). CDR3 DNA: TGCGCCAGCAGCTGGGGGTTATCCGGGACTTATTCCTACAATGAGCAGTTCTTC. Amino acids: CASSWGLSGTYSYNEQFF.